This TCR beta chain came from a study of blood T cell repertoires in COVID-19. Study in general: From the United States, Italy and Spain came samples of acute and convalescent COVID-19.

CDR3 length: 13 residues. The ends were cut back, 4 bases at V and 2 bases at J, with 9 bases in the middle. Germline assignment: CDR1 SGHNT and CDR2 YYREEE (reference sequence). In the source study's methods: Quantification of nucleated cells was approximated via reference gene primer amplification. Profiled with immunoSEQ multiplex PCR; TCRdb holds only in-frame clones, not every one. The V and J calls and clone size are taken from that table; D and trimming were inferred from the DNA. This table has under 200,000 clones, roughly 88% appearing once. The clonotype comes from a woman in her sixties with acute or convalescent COVID-19. Sequencing was performed on peripheral blood. The chain employs TRBV5-4 and TRBJ1-1, with D perhaps matching TRBD1 (6 bases). The CDR3 region has the DNA TGTGCCAGCAGCAAGGACAGTAACACTGAAGCTTTCTTT. Encoded protein: CASSKDSNTEAFF.